The sequence of this TCR beta chain was determined in a study of shared clonotypes between healthy human individuals. Germline V CDR1 and CDR2: SGHRS, YFSETQ. The CDR3 totals 14 residues. The V segment lost 3 bases and the J segment 3 bases; nucleotides outside the gene matches: 6. Within Nashville, Tennessee resided all donors, each a Caucasian adult. Several immunoSEQ plates held equal portions of the genomic DNA taken from each subset. Clones were read by immunoSEQ multiplex PCR, and TCRdb kept only the in-frame ones, dropping some. The sample consists of about 1.1 million clones, around 77% of them appearing once. As for this clone: Its antigen is not known.

Study results and caveats: Generation probabilities were higher for clonotypes shared across all four sorted-subset donors than for unshared ones.

The TCR comes from a man between 18 and 29 years old in good health. Some clones in this sample may be carry-over from other donors' samples. J is TRBJ2-7 and V is TRBV5-1; 7 bases are a match to TRBD1. Sequencing was carried out using memory CD4+ T cells from PBMCs. Subset given: CD45RA-negative fraction. CDR3 nucleotides: TGCGCCAGCAGCTCTCGGACAGGATACTACGAGCAGTACTTC. Translating it yields CASSSRTGYYEQYF.